This is a list of T cell receptor beta chains from one sample in a study of patients and donors after allogeneic stem cell transplantation. TCRdb fed the RT-PCR reads into MiXCR, producing one record per CDR3 protein. The table includes some 880,000 distinct CDR3 sequences, roughly 18% detected once. The material sequenced was blood, either unsorted or a sorted T cell fraction (not recorded which). These receptors were collected from a human donor who was either an allogeneic HSCT recipient or a stem cell or donor lymphocyte infusion donor (not recorded which). It is not recorded whose cells these are; they may come from a transplant donor. Each CDR3 is given with its conserved first and last residue. Each record gives: J gene, V gene, CDR3 protein.

TRBJ2-5 | TRBV29-1 | CSVEGYRQIYEETQYF
TRBJ2-7 | TRBV7-2 | CASSLRGFVPYEQYF
TRBJ2-3 | TRBV9 | CASSARVAARTDTQYF
TRBJ1-4 | TRBV24-1 | CATSDGQGREKLFF
TRBJ1-4 | TRBV12-3/TRBV12-4 | CASSPGQGYEKLFF
TRBJ2-2 | TRBV5-1 | CATREGTGELFF
TRBJ1-2 | TRBV20-1 | CSARALHGYTF
TRBJ2-7 | TRBV2 | CASSEETYYEQYF
TRBJ2-7 | TRBV10-3 | CAISETPRKGAYEQYF
TRBJ2-7 | TRBV2 | CASSDLIAEQYF
TRBJ2-2 | TRBV20-1 | CSASGLAGTGELFF
TRBJ2-7 | TRBV29-1 | CSVGRGPEASYEQYF
TRBJ1-2 | TRBV12-3/TRBV12-4 | CASSLFPGNYGYTF
TRBJ2-1 | TRBV9 | CASSVKQKNNEQFF
TRBJ2-7 | TRBV6-2/TRBV6-3 | CASSYSTSGGLSSYEQYF
TRBJ2-1 | TRBV7-9 | CASSLGGPNTGEQFF
TRBJ2-1 | TRBV2 | CASSGVGIRINEQFF
TRBJ1-2 | TRBV11-2 | CASSLVTENYGYTF
TRBJ2-5 | TRBV24-1 | CATSGDGGTQYF
TRBJ2-7 | TRBV5-1 | CASSFGGGRNEQYF
TRBJ2-3 | TRBV5-1 | CASSAGRDYTDTQYF
TRBJ2-7 | TRBV5-1 | CASSSGTVLYF
TRBJ2-1 | TRBV12-3/TRBV12-4 | CASSLASGGNYNEQFF
TRBJ2-7 | TRBV5-1 | CASSLAWGEAYEQYF
TRBJ2-1 | TRBV7-3 | CASSFAHRGKDNEQFF
TRBJ1-6 | TRBV12-3/TRBV12-4 | CASSLRTNNSPLHF
TRBJ2-7 | TRBV6-2/TRBV6-3 | CAVRDRYEQYF
TRBJ2-6 | TRBV5-1 | CASSLEGGAFSGANVLTF
TRBJ2-2 | TRBV27 | CASSGRGRGYTGELFF
TRBJ2-1 | TRBV30 | CAWSPGAPKGQFF
TRBJ1-3 | TRBV4-1 | CASSPVEHQTFSGNTIYF
TRBJ2-1 | TRBV4-2 | CASSQEIRHSSYNEQFF
TRBJ2-1 | TRBV9 | CASSGTGGRHEQFF
TRBJ1-5 | TRBV12-3/TRBV12-4 | CASSLGPLVPQHF
TRBJ2-4 | TRBV5-1 | CASSRGVGSKNIQYF
TRBJ2-7 | TRBV7-9 | CASSRGQGAREQYF
TRBJ2-1 | TRBV4-1 | CASSQLYRTGQGYQGSYNEQFF
TRBJ2-2 | TRBV20-1 | CSAALRGVDGDTGELFF
TRBJ1-1 | TRBV4-3 | CASSQYQGRTEAFF
TRBJ1-5 | TRBV11-1 | CASSPEGSGQGTGQPQHF
TRBJ2-3 | TRBV11-1 | CASSDGGKSGSWADTQYF
TRBJ2-4 | TRBV24-1 | CATSDPGQSNIQYF
TRBJ1-4 | TRBV9 | CASSGGQGEKLFF
TRBJ1-1 | TRBV10-3 | CATDSGTGSLNTEAFF
TRBJ2-5 | TRBV10-3 | CAISESAGSWGLETQYF